This T cell receptor beta chain is from a study of T cell responses to AZD1222 COVID-19 vaccine (dated by TCRdb to the early 2020s). For context, the study as a whole: Because spike-specific TCR depth and breadth did not differ between the two schedules, AZD1222 recipients who got a second dose at roughly 4 weeks were pooled with those who got a second dose at roughly 12 weeks. Trial participants were enrolled by age into subgroups of 18-55, 56-69 and 70-plus years, and around 150, 29 and 61 TCR-sequenced participants, respectively, were included in these subgroups. TCR sequencing covered approximately 230 trial participants: 207 given two doses of AZD1222 and 26 given two doses of MenACWY control vaccine.

The CDR3 regions of human TCRbeta chains were analyzed by immunosequencing. In the source study's methods: TCRs in the repertoires were matched against a reference library of SARS-CoV-2-specific TCRs that had been generated with the MIRA antigen-specificity platform. Breadth was defined as the fraction of unique TCRs that were SARS-CoV-2-associated. Depth was defined as the fraction of total T cells that were SARS-CoV-2-associated. Using the MIRA data, each spike-specific TCR was assigned both to the spike region to which the TCR was reactive and to a CD4 or CD8 class. Log10-transformed breadth and depth values were compared by one-way ANOVA with Sidak's multiple comparisons tests. The table comes from immuneACCESS by way of TCRdb, which keeps in-frame sequences with V and J called. Part of the clones is missing from these tables; in studies checked, under half for an unresolved V gene and the rest for unknown reasons. V and J calls plus clone size are reproduced from that table; the DNA served to infer D and trimming. For this sample the table gives 120,000 or so clones, of which nearly 90% were detected only once. Around 3.2% of the sample comes from the top ten.

Results the study describes overall, beyond this receptor: After two AZD1222 doses, both the breadth and the depth of spike-specific TCRs were significantly higher than at day 0 and than in MenACWY recipients. In the small 56-69-year group, the increase in depth fell short of significance, most likely because of low power. Because no samples from the day 14 peak response were available, repertoires could be characterized only after the peak T cell response. Participants were mostly white British and included more females than males, and it was suggested by the authors that clonal diversity may have been underestimated. The vaccine-associated CD4 TCRs covered the entire spike protein, and the dominant responses fell in regions 160-218 and 743-854. Reportedly, close to half of the unique spike-specific TCRs recognized epitopes lying outside the regions that are mutated in the B.1.351 and B.1.1.7 variants. Conclusions about previously exposed vaccinees were limited because only a handful of AZD1222 recipients were SARS-CoV-2 seropositive at baseline.

The CDR3 contains 14 residues, cysteine and phenylalanine counted. The only DNA kept is the CDR3, 42 bases in frame from the first base. Unmatched junction bases come to 12, with V trimmed by 5 bases and J by 8 bases. Looking up the germline V gene (reference sequence) yields CDR1 GTSNPN and CDR2 SVGIG. About this clone itself: No cognate antigen has been identified for it. No per-base quality is available; no much larger clone lies one base away.

The time point label here, explained by the study, means: baseline before first vaccination. Vaccinee samples came from UK trials COV001 and COV002, including a single-blind randomized controlled phase 2/3 trial of AZD1222 (ChAdOx1 nCoV-19) in healthy adults. For TCRbeta chain sequencing, PBMC samples from trial participants were taken at day 0 and at day 28 after the second dose. This chain is built from TRBV30 and TRBJ1-2, and TRBD1 matches 9 of the central bases. Material: peripheral blood, obtained on day 0 of AZD1222 vaccination. The sequence was obtained from an adult in good health. The DNA sequence is given as TGTGCCTGGGACAAGACAGGGGGAGCGCGCGGCTACACCTTC. The resulting protein is CAWDKTGGARGYTF.